The 24 T cell receptor beta chains below were found in one sample sequenced in a study of PD-L1 blockade in urothelial cancer. The time point denotes: peripheral blood 6 weeks after treatment start. Clones were read by immunoSEQ multiplex PCR, and TCRdb kept only the in-frame ones, dropping some. The sample contains some 50,000 clones, over 75% of which appear only once. The sample was PBMCs, taken around atezolizumab (anti-PD-L1) treatment. The receptor set was obtained from a man between 50 and 59 years old with urothelial cancer.

The genes are TRBV2 and TRBJ1-1; tentatively, D is TRBD1 (6 bases). The CDR3 consists of 14 residues. Deletions cut 8 bases from V and 11 bases from J, with 24 bases between. Germline V lookup: CDR1 SNHLY, CDR2 FYNNEI. The CDR3 nucleotides are TGTGCCAGCGAGGGGACACTGAGGGTTGGTGGGGCTTTCTTT. Translated: CASEGTLRVGGAFF. Complete variable domain (other parts from reference TRBV2 and TRBJ1-1): EPEVTQTPSHQVTQMGQEVILRCVPISNHLYFYWYRQILGQKVEFLVSFYNNEISEKSEIFDDQFSVERPDGSNFTLKIRSTKLEDSAMYFCASEGTLRVGGAFFGQGTRLTVV.

This chain links TRBV6-1 with TRBJ1-5; no firm D call. This CDR3 has 11 residues. Germline CDR1 reads MNHNS; CDR2 reads SASEGT. The CDR3 loop reads CASQTSQPQHF. The DNA for the CDR3 is TGTGCGAGCCAGACAAGCCAGCCCCAGCATTTT.

This clone was recorded only once. The CDR3 DNA reads TGCGCCAGCAGCTCGACAGGGTCTGGGGCCAACGTCCTGACTTTC. Protein: CASSSTGSGANVLTF. The V and J genes are TRBV5-1 and TRBJ2-6; 7 positions agree with TRBD1. V lost 3 bases to trimming and J lost 1 base; unmatched junction nucleotides: 1. The germline V gene has CDR1 SGHRS and CDR2 YFSETQ. The CDR3 has 15 residues.

The gene calls are TRBV19 and TRBJ1-2; 8 bases line up with TRBD1. The CDR3 loop spans 14 amino acids. V lost 5 bases to trimming and J lost 3 bases; unmatched junction nucleotides: 5. Germline V gene sequence: CDR1 LNHDA, CDR2 SQIVND (reference sequence). The CDR3 spells CASSDLDRDYGYTF. The CDR3, as DNA: TGTGCCAGTAGTGACCTGGACAGGGACTATGGCTACACCTTC.

This chain links TRBV5-1 with TRBJ2-3; 15 positions agree with TRBD2. The CDR3 runs 18 residues. Losses at the gene ends were 3 bases for V and 0 bases for J; bases not matched to a gene: 5. CDR1 is SGHRS, CDR2 YFSETQ, per germline. CDR3 sequence reads: CASSSGLAGGRSTDTQYF. DNA of the CDR3: TGCGCCAGCAGCTCGGGACTAGCGGGGGGACGAAGCACAGATACGCAGTATTTT.

This sequence joins TRBV5-1 and TRBJ1-4; D is possibly TRBD1 (5 bases). The CDR3 has 13 amino acids. Germline loops: CDR1 SGHRS, CDR2 YFSETQ. V lost 3 bases to trimming and J lost 2 bases, with 5 bases between them. CDR3: CASSWGTNEKLFF. The CDR3 DNA sequence: TGCGCCAGCAGCTGGGGCACTAATGAAAAACTGTTTTTT.

This chain connects TRBV6-6 to TRBJ1-2; TRBD1 aligns across 10 bases. The V segment lost 1 base and the J segment 5 bases; nucleotides outside the gene matches: 4. The CDR3 consists of 15 residues. Per germline, CDR1 MNHNY and CDR2 SVGAGI (reference sequence). The chain's CDR3 is CASSYFGQGEYGYTF. The CDR3 region has the DNA TGTGCCAGCAGTTACTTCGGACAGGGGGAGTATGGCTACACCTTC.

This clone was found a few times. This chain uses TRBV7-2 with TRBJ1-5; unclear D gene. Germline-derived CDR1 and CDR2 are SGHTA and FQGNSA. V was trimmed by 8 bases and J by 6 bases, leaving 11 bases between them. The CDR3 has 12 residues. The CDR3 reads CASGSPGQPQHF. CDR3 nucleotide sequence: TGTGCCAGCGGTTCCCCCGGTCAGCCCCAGCATTTT.

The J gene is TRBJ1-2, the V gene TRBV18; TRBD1 aligns across 11 bases. The germline gives CDR1 KGHSH, CDR2 LQKENI. This CDR3 contains 13 residues. With 5 bases clipped from V and 6 bases from J, the junction kept 2 bases outside the gene matches. The CDR3 coding sequence is TGTGCCAGCTCAAGGACAGGGGGCGATGGCTACACCTTC. It encodes CASSRTGGDGYTF. The complete variable domain, with remaining parts taken from reference TRBV18 and TRBJ1-2, reads NAGVMQNPRHLVRRRGQEARLRCSPMKGHSHVYWYRQLPEEGLKFMVYLQKENIIDESGMPKERFSAEFPKEGPSILRIQQVVRGDSAAYFCASSRTGGDGYTFGSGTRLTVV.

V usage is TRBV11-2 and J usage is TRBJ2-7, with D maybe TRBD1 (6 bases). Germline V CDR1 and CDR2: SGHAT, FQNNGV. Trimming took 5 bases from V and 9 from J, leaving 14 bases between them. CDR3 size: 12 residues. CDR3 in DNA: TGTGCCAGCAGCCCAAGGACAGTTTGGCAGTACTTC. Translated: CASSPRTVWQYF. Drawing the rest from reference TRBV11-2 and TRBJ2-7, the complete variable domain is EAGVAQSPRYKIIEKRQSVAFWCNPISGHATLYWYQQILGQGPKLLIQFQNNGVVDDSQLPKDRFSAERLKGVDSTLKIQPAKLEDSAVYLCASSPRTVWQYFGPGTRLTVT.

The sample holds one count of this clone. The chain couples TRBV18 to TRBJ1-1, with a possible D match to TRBD1 (6 bases). The CDR3 runs 15 residues. With 3 bases removed from V and 1 base from J, the gap between germline ends came to 12 bases. CDR1 is KGHSH and CDR2 is LQKENI in the germline V gene. The CDR3 DNA sequence: TGTGCCAGCTCACCGCAGGGGAGTACGAACACTGAAGCTTTCTTT. Its protein is CASSPQGSTNTEAFF.

J is TRBJ1-6 and V is TRBV5-1, with D perhaps TRBD1 (6 bases). The CDR3 loop spans 18 amino acids. In germline, CDR1 is SGHRS, CDR2 YFSETQ. The ends were cut back, 4 bases at V and 0 bases at J, with 17 bases in the middle. Written as DNA, the CDR3 is TGCGCCAGCAGCCTCGCCGGGGGGCCCTACTCCTATAATTCACCCCTCCACTTT. Its protein product is CASSLAGGPYSYNSPLHF.

The chain employs TRBV30 and TRBJ1-2; perhaps TRBD1 as D (6 bases). The CDR3 extends over 15 amino acids. Germline CDR1 GTSNPN, CDR2 SVGIG (reference sequence). V lost 4 bases, J lost 0 bases, and 15 bases lay in between. In DNA form, the CDR3 reads TGTGCCTGGACCCATATGACAGGACCTAACTATGGCTACACCTTC. This codes for CAWTHMTGPNYGYTF.

This sequence joins TRBV11-2 and TRBJ1-4, with D possibly TRBD1 on 6 matching bases. The germline gives CDR1 SGHAT, CDR2 FQNNGV. V shed 4 bases and J shed 2 bases, with 8 bases lying between them. This CDR3 has 14 amino acids. CDR3 sequence (DNA): TGTGCCAGCAGCTCCACAGGGACTAATGAAAAACTGTTTTTT. This codes for CASSSTGTNEKLFF.

The chain couples TRBV7-9 to TRBJ1-1; D gene unclear. The CDR3 loop spans 14 amino acids. Deletions cut 0 bases from V and 1 base from J, with 6 bases between. Looked up from germline, CDR1 is SEHNR and CDR2 is FQNEAQ (reference sequence). The CDR3 reads CASSLAAGNTEAFF. The CDR3 DNA is TGTGCCAGCAGCTTAGCAGCCGGGAACACTGAAGCTTTCTTT.

This clone was seen a single time. The chain recombines TRBV29-1 with TRBJ2-1; D not certain. The germline V gene has CDR1 SQVTM and CDR2 ANQGSEA. V dropped 6 bases and J dropped 5 bases, with 5 bases sitting between them. The CDR3 spans 10 residues. CDR3 in amino acids: CSVENNEQFF. CDR3 bases: TGCAGCGTGGAGAACAATGAGCAGTTCTTC.

The rearrangement links TRBV6-5 to TRBJ1-2, with D uncertain. The CDR3 is 15 amino acids. Deletions cut 4 bases from V and 4 bases from J, with 16 bases between. Per germline, CDR1 MNHEY and CDR2 SVGAGI. The CDR3 DNA follows: TGTGCCAGCAGTTCCCCCCCGTCGGGGATCTATGGCTACACCTTC. It is translated as CASSSPPSGIYGYTF.

The CDR3 DNA reads TGTGCCAGCAGCGGACTAGCGGGGGCCACCGGGGAGCTGTTTTTT. Its translation: CASSGLAGATGELFF. The V gene is TRBV6-1, the J gene TRBJ2-2; 13 nucleotides align to TRBD2. The CDR3 contains 15 residues. The germline V gene has CDR1 MNHNS and CDR2 SASEGT. V was pared by 6 bases and J by 4 bases, with 2 bases of the junction left unmatched.

The CDR3: CASSDRWSNQPQHF. DNA for the CDR3: TGTGCCAGCAGTGACCGGTGGAGCAATCAGCCCCAGCATTTT. This chain uses TRBV6-1 with TRBJ1-5; D is unresolved. Trimming shortened V by 3 bases and J by 1 base, and 7 bases separated the two germline ends. The CDR3 runs to 14 residues. The germline gives CDR1 MNHNS, CDR2 SASEGT.

This clone appeared a single time. This chain connects TRBV2 to TRBJ2-2; 7 nucleotides line up with TRBD1. Per the germline V gene, CDR1 is SNHLY and CDR2 is FYNNEI. This CDR3 contains 13 residues. V shed 8 bases, J shed 5 bases, and the junction held 5 bases outside the gene matches. This CDR3 is CASFRTGTGELFF. In DNA, the CDR3 is TGTGCCAGCTTTCGGACAGGAACCGGGGAGCTGTTTTTT.

The gene calls are TRBV27 and TRBJ2-1; a possible D gene is TRBD1 (8 bases). This CDR3 contains 14 residues. V gave up 5 bases and J gave up 8 bases, with 16 bases separating them. Germline-derived CDR1 and CDR2 are MNHEY and SMNVEV (reference sequence). CDR3 bases: TGTGCCAGCAGTGCGCGACAGGGGAGGGATGAGCAGTTCTTC. Protein product: CASSARQGRDEQFF.

The gene calls are TRBV6-5 and TRBJ2-1, with 12 bases matching TRBD2. From germline, CDR1 is MNHEY and CDR2 SVGAGI. Trimming at V came to 5 bases and at J to 2 bases, leaving 1 base not matched to a gene. The CDR3 runs 15 residues. CDR3 nucleotides: TGTGCCAGCAGTCGGACTAGCGGGACCTACAATGAGCAGTTCTTC. Its protein product is CASSRTSGTYNEQFF.

The CDR3 is CASSLYGQGAGTGTEAFF. CDR3 DNA: TGTGCCAGCTCACTTTACGGACAGGGGGCGGGAACGGGGACTGAAGCTTTCTTT. The rearrangement uses TRBV18 and TRBJ1-1, with TRBD1 matching over 11 bases. CDR3 length: 18 residues. CDR1 KGHSH and CDR2 LQKENI come from the germline V gene. Trimming removed 4 bases from V and 5 bases from J; junction bases left unmatched: 15.

The chain couples TRBV7-2 to TRBJ2-1, with a weak D call TRBD1 (6 bases). The CDR3 has 13 residues. V was shortened by 1 base and J by 7 bases, with 8 bases between the two germline ends. CDR1 is SGHTA and CDR2 is FQGNSA in the germline V gene. DNA for the CDR3: TGTGCCAGCAGCTTAGGACAGGCGAATGAGCAGTTCTTC. This sequence encodes CASSLGQANEQFF.